The rows below give T cell receptor beta chains drawn from one sample of a study of radiotherapy plus CTLA-4 blockade in lung cancer. TCRdb keeps only in-frame clones here, not all; method: immunoSEQ multiplex PCR. The sample has about 120,000 clones, around 90% seen once; the top ten hold roughly 6.9%. Sequences were derived from peripheral blood, sampled from a patient treated with radiotherapy plus ipilimumab. These receptors originate from a human donor with non-small cell lung cancer that progressed on radiotherapy plus ipilimumab. CDR3s include the opening cysteine and the closing phenylalanine or tryptophan. The D gene is left open where the match is weak. Clone size is given for some rows only: seen once, a few or many times, or a class if the clone is expanded.

TRBJ1-1	.	TRBV5-1	.	CASSQNAGQGEAFF	TGCGCCAGCAGCCAAAATGCAGGGCAGGGTGAAGCTTTCTTT
TRBJ2-2	.	TRBV18	.	CASSPPGGPGDTGELFF	TGTGCCAGCTCACCACCGGGGGGCCCGGGGGACACCGGGGAGCTGTTTTTT
TRBJ2-7	.	TRBV2	few	CASSTGAYEQYF	TGTGCCAGCAGTACGGGGGCCTACGAGCAGTACTTC
TRBJ2-2	TRBD2	TRBV7-3	.	CASSSGLAGVLGELFF	TGTGCCAGCAGCTCAGGACTAGCGGGAGTCCTCGGGGAGCTGTTTTTT
TRBJ1-4	TRBD1	TRBV6-5	once	CASSRDRRKLFF	TGTGCCAGCAGCCGGGACAGACGAAAACTGTTTTTT
TRBJ2-1	.	TRBV6-6	.	CASSSPESYNEQFF	TGTGCCAGCAGTTCCCCCGAATCCTACAATGAGCAGTTCTTC
TRBJ2-5	.	TRBV18	.	CASSPLRAETQYF	TGTGCCAGCTCACCACTTAGGGCTGAGACCCAGTACTTC
TRBJ2-4	.	TRBV6-1	.	CASSELRQTLAKNIQYF	TGTGCCAGCAGTGAACTACGGCAAACTCTAGCCAAAAACATTCAGTACTTC
TRBJ2-4	.	TRBV5-6	.	CASSLAAGVFNIQYF	TGTGCCAGCAGCTTGGCAGCAGGGGTATTCAACATTCAGTACTTC
TRBJ1-3	.	TRBV9	.	CASSVMSQALSGNTIYF	TGTGCCAGCAGCGTAATGTCGCAGGCCCTTTCTGGAAACACCATATATTTT
TRBJ2-2	.	TRBV7-9	.	CASSYPPSLITGELFF	TGTGCCAGCAGCTATCCCCCTTCGTTGATCACCGGGGAGCTGTTTTTT
TRBJ1-5	TRBD1	TRBV5-1	.	CASSSTGAQPQHF	TGCGCCAGCAGCTCGACAGGGGCTCAGCCCCAGCATTTT
TRBJ2-7	.	TRBV7-3	.	CASSPTDSYEQYF	TGTGCCAGCAGCCCGACCGATAGCTACGAGCAGTACTTC
TRBJ2-2	.	TRBV18	.	CASSPYTLAGNTGELFF	TGTGCCAGCTCACCCTATACCCTGGCAGGAAACACCGGGGAGCTGTTTTTT
TRBJ1-1	.	TRBV5-4	.	CASSLGGAVNTEAFF	TGTGCCAGCAGCTTGGGGGGGGCGGTCAACACTGAAGCTTTCTTT
TRBJ2-7	TRBD2	TRBV5-1	.	CASSTGLAEEQYF	TGCGCCAGCAGCACGGGACTAGCGGAGGAGCAGTACTTC
TRBJ2-7	.	TRBV4-1	.	CASSHREGRYEQYF	TGCGCCAGCAGCCATAGAGAGGGGCGGTACGAGCAGTACTTC
TRBJ2-6	.	TRBV5-4	.	CASSPGGSSGANVLTF	TGTGCCAGCAGCCCCGGAGGAAGCTCTGGGGCCAACGTCCTGACTTTC
TRBJ2-7	TRBD1	TRBV6-5	.	CASSYSTGLYAEQYF	TGTGCCAGCAGTTACTCGACAGGGTTATACGCCGAGCAGTACTTC
TRBJ2-5	TRBD2	TRBV7-6	.	CAIAGRETQYF	TGTGCAATAGCGGGCCGGGAGACCCAGTACTTC
TRBJ1-5	.	TRBV19	.	CASSIVLTVGQPQHF	TGTGCCAGTAGTATAGTTCTGACGGTTGGTCAGCCCCAGCATTTT
TRBJ2-2	.	TRBV5-1	.	CASSLSPANTGELFF	TGCGCCAGCAGCTTGTCGCCCGCGAACACCGGGGAGCTGTTTTTT
TRBJ1-2	TRBD1	TRBV18	few	CASLQGADGYTF	TGTGCCAGCTTACAGGGGGCGGATGGCTACACCTTC
TRBJ2-7	.	TRBV6-5	.	CASSYSVLNEQYF	TGTGCCAGCAGTTACTCGGTGCTGAACGAGCAGTACTTC
TRBJ2-1	TRBD2	TRBV6-5	.	CASSPGLPEQFF	TGTGCCAGCAGTCCGGGACTACCTGAGCAGTTCTTC
TRBJ2-2	.	TRBV7-3	once	CASSLRPVREAGELFF	TGTGCCAGCAGCTTAAGGCCAGTCAGGGAAGCCGGGGAGCTGTTTTTT
TRBJ2-5	TRBD2	TRBV5-4	.	CASSLGGTSRLETQYF	TGTGCCAGCAGCTTGGGGGGGACTAGTCGTTTGGAGACCCAGTACTTC
TRBJ2-7	TRBD2	TRBV29-1	.	CSVLGGGSSYEQYF	TGCAGCGTTTTAGGCGGGGGGAGTTCCTACGAGCAGTACTTC
TRBJ2-6	.	TRBV21-1	.	CASSKIRGTGANVLTF	TGTGCCAGCAGCAAAATCCGGGGCACTGGGGCCAACGTCCTGACTTTC
TRBJ1-2	.	TRBV19	.	CASSPGPIADGYTF	TGTGCCAGTAGTCCGGGACCGATAGCGGATGGCTACACCTTC
TRBJ2-1	TRBD2	TRBV2	.	CASRATTSGRAAGGSHSYNEQFF	TGTGCCAGCCGGGCCACAACTAGCGGGAGGGCCGCCGGAGGTAGTCACTCCTACAATGAGCAGTTCTTC
TRBJ2-2	TRBD1	TRBV5-1	once	CASSPQGAAGELFF	TGCGCCAGCAGCCCACAGGGGGCGGCCGGGGAGCTGTTTTTT
TRBJ2-2	.	TRBV10-3	.	CAIRGEGAGELFF	TGTGCCATCAGAGGGGAAGGGGCCGGGGAGCTGTTTTTT
TRBJ2-1	TRBD2	TRBV5-1	.	CASSSGLAGGPPNNEQFF	TGCGCCAGCAGCTCGGGACTAGCGGGAGGGCCCCCGAACAATGAGCAGTTCTTC
TRBJ2-1	TRBD2	TRBV9	few	CASSHPSGRAGDEQFF	TGTGCCAGCAGCCATCCTAGCGGGAGGGCCGGTGATGAGCAGTTCTTC
TRBJ2-1	.	TRBV6-6	.	CASSPGLSYNEQFF	TGTGCCAGCAGTCCGGGACTCTCCTACAATGAGCAGTTCTTC
TRBJ1-1	TRBD1	TRBV5-4	.	CASSVPGQGTEAFF	TGTGCCAGCAGCGTACCGGGACAGGGGACTGAAGCTTTCTTT
TRBJ1-2	.	TRBV6-6	once	CASSLGPDGYTF	TGTGCCAGCAGCCTAGGGCCGGATGGCTACACCTTC
TRBJ1-2	TRBD1	TRBV5-1	once	CASSLAGGGYTF	TGCGCCAGCAGCTTGGCAGGGGGCGGCTACACCTTC